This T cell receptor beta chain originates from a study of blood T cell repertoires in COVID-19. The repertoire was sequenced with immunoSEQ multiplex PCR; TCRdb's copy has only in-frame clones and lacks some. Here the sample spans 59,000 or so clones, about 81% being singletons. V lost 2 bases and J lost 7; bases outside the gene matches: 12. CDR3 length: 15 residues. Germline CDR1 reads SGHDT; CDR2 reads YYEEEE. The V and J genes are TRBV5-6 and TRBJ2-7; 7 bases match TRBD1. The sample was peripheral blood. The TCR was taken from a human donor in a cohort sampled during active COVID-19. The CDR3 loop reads CASSLPTGALGEQYF. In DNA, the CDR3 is TGTGCCAGCAGCTTACCAACAGGGGCCCTGGGAGAGCAGTACTTC. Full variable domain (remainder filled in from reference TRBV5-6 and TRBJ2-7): DAGVTQSPTHLIKTRGQQVTLRCSPKSGHDTVSWYQQALGQGPQFIFQYYEEEERQRGNFPDRFSGHQFPNYSSELNVNALLLGDSALYLCASSLPTGALGEQYFGPGTRLTVT.